This paragraph reports one TCR beta chain. Its antigen remains unidentified. The data were produced by immunoSEQ multiplex PCR, yet TCRdb's version contains in-frame clones alone and is incomplete. Of approximately 130,000 clones listed, 93% are singletons. This sample stems from a study of T cell responses to AZD1222 COVID-19 vaccine. Study overall: Second-dose timings of about 4 or about 12 weeks were pooled.

Study-wide findings and caveats: Spike was spanned by vaccine-associated CD4 TCRs, with dominance at 160-218 and 743-854.

This CDR3 region has 17 residues. This TCR was sampled from an adult in good health. The sequenced sample was peripheral blood, obtained on day 0 of AZD1222 vaccination. The V and J genes are TRBV21-1 and TRBJ1-1. TRBV21-1 is listed as a pseudogene. The DNA for the CDR3 is TGTGCCAGCAGCAAAGGCGGTAAAAGTGAGGGAAAAGTTGTAGCTTTCTTT. Its translation: CASSKGGKSEGKVVAFF.